Below are 22 T cell receptor beta chains sequenced from a single sample in a study of monozygotic twins with inflammatory bowel disease. From its re-call of the 5' RACE reads, TCRdb lists each CDR3 protein once, without DNA. The listing records approximately 340,000 distinct CDR3 sequences. The source material was blood. These receptors all come from a human donor with ulcerative colitis or Crohn's disease, or a healthy co-twin of an affected twin (not recorded which).

This chain joins TRBV2 and TRBJ1-1. In germline, CDR1 is SNHLY, CDR2 FYNNEI. The CDR3 loop spans 13 amino acids. CDR3 sequence: CASSEGGGRIAFF.

The rearrangement links TRBV7-9 to TRBJ2-6; TCRdb lists TRBD1, though no DNA is available to test this call. The CDR3 has 15 residues. The germline V gene has CDR1 SEHNR and CDR2 FQNEAQ (reference sequence). The CDR3 sequence is CASSWTGMGANVLTF. Full variable domain (missing parts from reference TRBV7-9 and TRBJ2-6): DTGVSQNPRHKITKRGQNVTFRCDPISEHNRLYWYRQTLGQGPEFLTYFQNEAQLEKSRLLSDRFSAERPKGSFSTLEIQRTEQGDSAMYLCASSWTGMGANVLTFGAGSRLTVL.

The CDR3 spells CASSPGTGGAAYGYTF. This chain links TRBV5-4 with TRBJ1-2; TCRdb selects TRBD1, and the lack of DNA leaves this call unchecked. The length of the CDR3 is 16 residues. The germline CDR1 and CDR2 sequences are SGHNT and YYREEE (reference sequence).

The rearrangement uses TRBV19 and TRBJ1-2; TCRdb selects TRBD1, and the lack of DNA leaves this call unchecked. This CDR3 contains 14 residues. Germline values: CDR1 LNHDA, CDR2 SQIVND (reference sequence). CDR3 amino acids: CASSIEDMTYGYTF.

This chain joins TRBV5-1 and TRBJ1-1; TCRdb designates TRBD1, a call that cannot be tested without DNA. The CDR3 is 14 residues long. Germline loops: CDR1 SGHRS, CDR2 YFSETQ. CDR3 amino acids: CASSPSGAGMEAFF.

The chain employs TRBV28 and TRBJ1-3. CDR3 size: 17 residues. Germline lookup yields CDR1 MDHEN and CDR2 SYDVKM. This chain's CDR3 is CASSLYIGPLSGNTIYF.

This sequence joins TRBV4-2 and TRBJ2-1; absent DNA, TCRdb's TRBD2 call cannot be checked. Germline CDR1 LGHNA, CDR2 YNFKEQ. This CDR3 has 17 residues. The CDR3 sequence is CASSLRGQRGSYNEQFF.

The V call is TRBV7-8, the J call TRBJ1-5. The CDR3 sequence is 15 residues long. Germline V gene sequence: CDR1 SGHVS, CDR2 FQNEAQ. CDR3 sequence reads: CASSADGYRNQPQHF.

The rearrangement links TRBV30 to TRBJ1-1; absent DNA, TCRdb's TRBD1 call cannot be checked. The CDR3 is 14 residues long. Germline V gives CDR1 GTSNPN, CDR2 SVGIG (reference sequence). CDR3 sequence reads: CAWDPTGGNTEAFF. Supplemented by reference TRBV30 and TRBJ1-1, the full variable domain reads SQTIHQWPATLVQPVGSPLSLECTVEGTSNPNLYWYRQAAGRGLQLLFYSVGIGQISSEVPQNLSASRPQDRQFILSSKKLLLSDSGFYLCAWDPTGGNTEAFFGQGTRLTVV.

The V gene is TRBV27, the J gene TRBJ2-7; no DNA is available, so the TRBD1 call from TCRdb remains unchecked. The germline V gene has CDR1 MNHEY and CDR2 SMNVEV (reference sequence). This CDR3 has 14 amino acids. The CDR3 loop is CASSPNPGNYEQYF.

V is TRBV5-1 and J is TRBJ2-7. Germline CDR1 and CDR2: SGHRS and YFSETQ. CDR3 size: 14 residues. The CDR3 protein is CASSLGQRSYEQYF.

The J gene is TRBJ1-2, the V gene TRBV27; TCRdb returns TRBD1, unconfirmable since there is no DNA. The germline CDR1 and CDR2 sequences are MNHEY and SMNVEV (reference sequence). The CDR3 has 13 residues. CDR3 region: CASSLTRGNGYTF.

The chain uses TRBV5-1 and TRBJ2-2. Per the germline V gene, CDR1 is SGHRS and CDR2 is YFSETQ. CDR3 length equals 14 residues. The CDR3 region is CASSFQPDTGELFF.

The V and J genes are TRBV20-1 and TRBJ1-6; TCRdb names TRBD1, which stays unverified in the absence of DNA. The V gene's germline CDR1 is DFQATT and CDR2 SNEGSKA (reference sequence). This CDR3 has 14 residues. The CDR3 region is CSARAQGVWSPLHF.

This sequence joins TRBV20-1 and TRBJ2-3; the D gene TCRdb calls, TRBD1, cannot be checked with no DNA. Germline V gives CDR1 DFQATT, CDR2 SNEGSKA (reference sequence). The CDR3 has 17 amino acids. The CDR3 is CSARDGSTGGTRDTQYF.

The chain is built from TRBV19 and TRBJ1-1. The CDR3 covers 13 residues. The germline V gene has CDR1 LNHDA and CDR2 SQIVND (reference sequence). The CDR3 loop reads CASSINSKTEAFF.

V and J are TRBV12-3 or TRBV12-4 and TRBJ1-1. The CDR3 extends over 14 amino acids. The CDR3 is CASSGGAGNTEAFF.

The chain recombines TRBV6-5 with TRBJ2-6. The CDR3 length is 15 residues. Germline CDR1 MNHEY, CDR2 SVGAGI. CDR3 region: CASRPGVTGANVLTF.

The chain joins TRBV12-3 or TRBV12-4 to TRBJ1-2; TCRdb gives TRBD1 as the D gene, but with no DNA this cannot be confirmed. The CDR3 totals 16 residues. The CDR3: CASRTRGFGLLNGYTF.

The gene calls are TRBV6-5 and TRBJ2-7. CDR3 length: 14 amino acids. CDR1 MNHEY and CDR2 SVGAGI come from the germline V gene. CDR3 in amino acids: CASSLRSGLSEQYF.

V gene TRBV20-1 combines with J gene TRBJ2-7; the D gene TCRdb calls, TRBD2, cannot be checked with no DNA. The CDR3 has 13 residues. CDR1 and CDR2 (germline): DFQATT, SNEGSKA (reference sequence). The CDR3 protein is CSKTSGSSYEQYF.

J is TRBJ1-5 and V is TRBV20-1. The CDR3 extends over 14 amino acids. CDR1 DFQATT and CDR2 SNEGSKA come from the germline V gene (reference sequence). CDR3 protein: CSARDPGLNQPQHF.